This paragraph covers one T cell receptor (beta chain) sequence. Its cognate antigen is unknown. This sample was taken from a study of T cell responses to AZD1222 COVID-19 vaccine. The CDR3 loop spans 14 amino acids. CDR1 is SGHTA and CDR2 is FQGNSA in the germline V gene. The V gene lost 2 bases and the J gene lost 5 bases, with 12 bases spanning the gap. Notes on the study in general: Most donors were white British, females outnumbered males, and clonal diversity was possibly underestimated. Dominant CD4 TCR responses targeted spike regions 160-218 and 743-854. Only a handful of people who got AZD1222 tested seropositive at baseline.

Measured with immunoSEQ multiplex PCR; TCRdb has only the in-frame clones, and not every one. The repertoire includes about 160,000 clones, 94% of them detected once, and 1.3% sits in the top ten. The TCR originated in an adult in good health. The material sequenced was peripheral blood, taken on day 0 of AZD1222 vaccination. The chain recombines TRBV7-2 with TRBJ2-5; D call uncertain. In nucleotides, the CDR3 is TGTGCCAGCAGCTTACAGGTTGTGAGGGAGACCCAGTACTTC. Translating it yields CASSLQVVRETQYF.